The entry that follows covers one T cell receptor (beta chain) sequence. Its antigen is undetermined. The data were obtained in a study of shared clonotypes between healthy human individuals. Each subset's genomic DNA was shared equally among a number of immunoSEQ plates. Some clones are missing from TCRdb's copy, which holds only in-frame ones; the method was immunoSEQ multiplex PCR. This table has 850,000 to 1,100,000 clones, roughly 80% appearing once. CDR3 length: 14 amino acids. The germline V gene has CDR1 SGHRS and CDR2 YFSETQ. Trimming removed 4 bases at V and 8 bases at J, with 15 bases between. Study conclusions and caveats: Estimated clonotype richness was generally higher in naive than memory subsets.

The receptor was derived from a man younger than 35 in good health. Some clones in this sample may be carry-over from other donors' samples. The gene calls are TRBV5-1 and TRBJ1-4; D is possibly TRBD1 (5 bases). Sequenced: memory CD4+ T cells from PBMCs. Subset given: CD45RA-negative fraction. The CDR3 protein is CASSMGLATEKLFF. The CDR3, as DNA: TGCGCCAGCAGCATGGGGCTAGCGACCGAAAAACTGTTTTTT. The full variable domain, with the rest looked up from reference TRBV5-1 and TRBJ1-4, is KAGVTQTPRYLIKTRGQQVTLSCSPISGHRSVSWYQQTPGQGLQFLFEYFSETQRNKGNFPGRFSGRQFSNSRSEMNVSTLELGDSALYLCASSMGLATEKLFFGSGTQLSVL.